This passage covers 9 T cell receptor beta chains from one sample sequenced in a study of blood T cell repertoires in COVID-19. Produced via immunoSEQ multiplex PCR; TCRdb's table is partial and in-frame only. Here the sample spans 150,000 to 200,000 clones, around 87% being singletons. Specimen: peripheral blood. These receptors were obtained from a man between 45 and 60 years old with acute or convalescent COVID-19.

The chain links TRBV4-2 to TRBJ2-5; weak D call: TRBD2 (6 bases). CDR3 size: 13 residues. Germline loops: CDR1 LGHNA, CDR2 YNFKEQ. Trimming took 8 bases from V and 2 from J, leaving 12 bases between them. The CDR3 is CASSPTSQETQYF. CDR3 nucleotide sequence: TGTGCCAGCTCGCCGACTAGTCAAGAGACCCAGTACTTC.

As DNA, the CDR3 is TGTGCCACCAGTTCCCCGGGGACTGAAGCTTTCTTT. As protein: CATSSPGTEAFF. This chain uses TRBV24-1 with TRBJ1-1, with D unclear. The CDR3 covers 12 residues. Germline values: CDR1 KGHDR, CDR2 SFDVKD. Trimming took off 6 bases at V and 5 bases at J, with 9 bases between the two ends.

The CDR3: CASRKLRGAGEKLFF. The CDR3 DNA follows: TGTGCCAGCAGAAAATTACGGGGGGCAGGGGAAAAACTGTTTTTT. The V and J genes are TRBV2 and TRBJ1-4; D is possibly TRBD1 (6 bases). Per germline, CDR1 SNHLY and CDR2 FYNNEI. The V end lost 6 bases, the J end lost 8 bases, and 19 bases lay between the germline ends. This CDR3 has 15 residues.

V is TRBV19 and J is TRBJ2-3; D is ambiguous. The CDR3 sequence is 13 residues long. V lost 3 bases and J lost 4, with 8 bases in between. Germline CDR1 is LNHDA and CDR2 is SQIVND (reference sequence). For the CDR3, the DNA is TGTGCCAGTAGTATCGCGCGCCCAGATACGCAGTATTTT. Its protein is CASSIARPDTQYF. The full variable domain, completed using reference TRBV19 and TRBJ2-3, is DGGITQSPKYLFRKEGQNVTLSCEQNLNHDAMYWYRQDPGQGLRLIYYSQIVNDFQKGDIAEGYSVSREKKESFPLTVTSAQKNPTAFYLCASSIARPDTQYFGPGTRLTVL.

This clone was seen once. The genes are TRBV7-2 and TRBJ2-2; 10 bases are shared with TRBD2. This CDR3 contains 15 residues. Trimming took 8 bases from V and 3 from J; bases not matched to a gene: 6. Per the germline V gene, CDR1 is SGHTA and CDR2 is FQGNSA. The CDR3 reads CASQLLAGYTGELFF. Written as DNA, the CDR3 is TGTGCCAGCCAATTACTAGCGGGGTACACCGGGGAGCTGTTTTTT.

This rearrangement joins TRBV30 to TRBJ2-1; 10 positions agree with TRBD1. With V trimmed by 6 bases and J by 9 bases, 14 bases remained unmatched. Germline V gene lookup returns CDR1 GTSNPN and CDR2 SVGIG (reference sequence). The CDR3 has 15 amino acids. The CDR3 sequence is CACYGGDRGLVEQFF. Here the CDR3 DNA reads TGTGCCTGCTATGGGGGGGACAGGGGATTGGTTGAGCAGTTCTTC.

J is TRBJ2-1 and V is TRBV4-3; 8 bases agree with TRBD2. J gave up 7 bases and V 0 bases, and 5 bases lay outside the gene matches. The CDR3 sequence is 15 residues long. Germline CDR1 LGHNA, CDR2 YSLEER. CDR3: CASSQDLAGNNEQFF. In nucleotides, the CDR3 is TGCGCCAGCAGCCAAGATTTAGCGGGGAATAATGAGCAGTTCTTC.

This clone was counted once. J is TRBJ2-1 and V is TRBV10-3; TRBD2 agrees at 8 bases. V gave up 2 bases and J gave up 1 base; unmatched junction bases: 1. This CDR3 has 15 residues. CDR1 is ENHRY and CDR2 is SYGVKD in the germline V gene. CDR3 nucleotide sequence: TGTGCCATCAGTGAGGGACTAGCTTCCTACAATGAGCAGTTCTTC. Encoded protein: CAISEGLASYNEQFF.

This rearrangement joins TRBV28 to TRBJ2-7; 8 nucleotides align to TRBD2. V lost 4 bases, J lost 0 bases, and 5 bases stayed unmatched. The germline V gene encodes CDR1 MDHEN and CDR2 SYDVKM. The CDR3 spans 15 residues. The CDR3 loop is CASSSPGTSSYEQYF. CDR3 DNA: TGTGCCAGCAGTTCCCCCGGGACTAGCTCCTACGAGCAGTACTTC.